This entry is about one T cell receptor beta chain. The target antigen is unknown. Using immunoSEQ multiplex PCR, the repertoire was profiled, and TCRdb retains in-frame clones only, with some absent. This specimen shows fewer than 35,000 clones; the ten leading clones hold 4.2%. The data originate from a study of T cells in women clearing cervical HPV infection. Study as a whole: Cases were women with histologically confirmed HPV16-related CIN3 or worse, including a couple of invasive cancers. Case blood was drawn when the lesion was first found; control blood after infection became undetectable.

Overall study results and limits: CIN3+ cases had significantly higher TCR richness than controls; evenness did not differ.

The specimen was blood buffy coat. The clonotype originates from a woman aged 18-70 years with a cervical HPV16 infection that either progressed to CIN3+ or cleared (not recorded which).

CDR3 DNA, as far as it was read: TGTGCCAGTAATGAGGGGGCAGGGACTGAA. Its protein product is CASNEGAGTE. The whole CDR3 reads CASNEGAGTEAFF. The chain joins TRBV19 to TRBJ1-1, with 7 nucleotides matching TRBD1. Read sequence stops 3 residues before the CDR3 end, and the germline J gene provides the missing end. The trim removed 7 bases at V and 5 bases at J, leaving 7 bases unmatched. Per the germline V gene, CDR1 is LNHDA and CDR2 is SQIVND (reference sequence). The CDR3 runs to 13 residues.